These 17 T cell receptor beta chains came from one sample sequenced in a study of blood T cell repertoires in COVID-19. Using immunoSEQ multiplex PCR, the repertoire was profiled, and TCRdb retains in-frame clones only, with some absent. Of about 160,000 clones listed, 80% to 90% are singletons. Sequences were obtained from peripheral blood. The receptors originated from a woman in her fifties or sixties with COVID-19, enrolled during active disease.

The CDR3 DNA reads as TGTGCCAGCAGCCCCTCTAGCGGGGGGACCTCCTACAATGAGCAGTTCTTC. Translation gives CASSPSSGGTSYNEQFF. This sequence joins TRBV5-4 and TRBJ2-1; 11 bases are a match to TRBD2. The junction had 6 bases not matched to a gene; V was cut back by 4 bases and J by 0 bases. Germline assignment: CDR1 SGHNT and CDR2 YYREEE (reference sequence). The CDR3 is made up of 17 amino acids.

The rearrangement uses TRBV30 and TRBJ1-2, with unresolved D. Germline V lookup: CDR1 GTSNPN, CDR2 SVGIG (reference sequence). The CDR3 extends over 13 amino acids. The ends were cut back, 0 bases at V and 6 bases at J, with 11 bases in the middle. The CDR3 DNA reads TGTGCCTGGAGTGTAGGCGGCTTCGATGGCTACACCTTC. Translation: CAWSVGGFDGYTF.

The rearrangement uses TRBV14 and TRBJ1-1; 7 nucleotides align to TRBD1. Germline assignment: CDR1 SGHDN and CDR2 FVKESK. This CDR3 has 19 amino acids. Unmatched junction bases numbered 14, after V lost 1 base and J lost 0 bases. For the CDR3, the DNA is TGTGCCAGCAGCCAAGGGACAGGTTTCCTAAGGCTTATGAACACTGAAGCTTTCTTT. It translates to CASSQGTGFLRLMNTEAFF.

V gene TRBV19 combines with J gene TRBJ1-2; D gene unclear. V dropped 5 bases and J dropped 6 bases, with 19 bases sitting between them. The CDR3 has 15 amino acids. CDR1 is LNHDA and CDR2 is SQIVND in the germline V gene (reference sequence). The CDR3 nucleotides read TGTGCCAGTAGTGCGTCGGGGAGTCCCCGGAATGGCTACACCTTC. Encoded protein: CASSASGSPRNGYTF.

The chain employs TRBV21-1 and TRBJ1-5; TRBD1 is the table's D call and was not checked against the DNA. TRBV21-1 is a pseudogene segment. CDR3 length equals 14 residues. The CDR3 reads CAGLRQGWNQPQHF. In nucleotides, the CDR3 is TGTGCCGGGCTGCGACAGGGTTGGAATCAGCCCCAGCATTTT.

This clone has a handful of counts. The CDR3 loop is CASSWGQGNEQYF. CDR3 coding DNA: TGTGCCAGCAGCTGGGGACAGGGTAACGAGCAGTACTTC. V usage is TRBV7-9 and J usage is TRBJ2-7; 9 bases map to TRBD1. J gave up 5 bases and V 4 bases, and 3 bases lay outside the gene matches. This CDR3 region has 13 residues. Germline CDR1 reads SEHNR; CDR2 reads FQNEAQ (reference sequence).

Written as DNA, the CDR3 is TGTGCCAGCAGCACAACACAGGGGAATTCACCCCTCCACTTT. It encodes CASSTTQGNSPLHF. The V call is TRBV11-3, the J call TRBJ1-6; 7 bases map to TRBD1. This CDR3 is 14 amino acids long. The germline gives CDR1 SGHNT, CDR2 YENEEA. The trim removed 5 bases at V and 7 bases at J, leaving 5 bases unmatched.

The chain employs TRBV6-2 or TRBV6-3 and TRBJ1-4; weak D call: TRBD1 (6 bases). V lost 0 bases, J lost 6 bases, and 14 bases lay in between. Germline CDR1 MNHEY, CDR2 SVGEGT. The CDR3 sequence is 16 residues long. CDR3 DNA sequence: TGTGCCAGCAGTTACTCGAGACAGGTTGGGGATGAAAAACTGTTTTTT. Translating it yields CASSYSRQVGDEKLFF.

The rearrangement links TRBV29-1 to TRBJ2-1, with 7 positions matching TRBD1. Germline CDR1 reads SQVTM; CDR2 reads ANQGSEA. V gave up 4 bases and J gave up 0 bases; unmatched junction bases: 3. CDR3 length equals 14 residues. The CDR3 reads CSVAGGSSYNEQFF. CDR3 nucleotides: TGCAGCGTTGCAGGGGGAAGCTCCTACAATGAGCAGTTCTTC.

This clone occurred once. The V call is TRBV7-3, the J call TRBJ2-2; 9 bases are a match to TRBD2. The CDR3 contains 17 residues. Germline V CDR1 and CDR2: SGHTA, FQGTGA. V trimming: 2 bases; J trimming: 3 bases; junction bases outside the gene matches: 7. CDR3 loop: CASSLGLAGGHTGELFF. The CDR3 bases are TGTGCCAGCAGCTTAGGGCTCGCGGGGGGGCACACCGGGGAGCTGTTTTTT.

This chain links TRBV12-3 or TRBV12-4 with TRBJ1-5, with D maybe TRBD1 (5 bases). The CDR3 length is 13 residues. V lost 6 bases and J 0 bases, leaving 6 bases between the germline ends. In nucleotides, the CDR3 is TGTGCCAGCAGACAGGTTAGCAATCAGCCCCAGCATTTT. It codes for CASRQVSNQPQHF.

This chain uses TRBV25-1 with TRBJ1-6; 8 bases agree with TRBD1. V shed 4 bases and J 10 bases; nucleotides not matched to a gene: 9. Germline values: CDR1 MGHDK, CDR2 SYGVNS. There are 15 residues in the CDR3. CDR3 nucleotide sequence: TGTGCCAGCAGTGCCCGGACAGGGTATGGCTCACCCCTCCACTTT. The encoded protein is CASSARTGYGSPLHF. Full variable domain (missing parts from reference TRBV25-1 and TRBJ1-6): EADIYQTPRYLVIGTGKKITLECSQTMGHDKMYWYQQDPGMELHLIHYSYGVNSTEKGDLSSESTVSRIRTEHFPLTLESARPSHTSQYLCASSARTGYGSPLHFGNGTRLTVT.

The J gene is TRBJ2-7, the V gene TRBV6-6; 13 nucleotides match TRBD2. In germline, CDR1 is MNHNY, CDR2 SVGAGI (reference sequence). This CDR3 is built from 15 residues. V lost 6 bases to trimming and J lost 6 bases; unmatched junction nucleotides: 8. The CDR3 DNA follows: TGTGCCAGCAGCAACACTAGCGGGGGGGCCTTCGAGCAGTACTTC. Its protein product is CASSNTSGGAFEQYF.

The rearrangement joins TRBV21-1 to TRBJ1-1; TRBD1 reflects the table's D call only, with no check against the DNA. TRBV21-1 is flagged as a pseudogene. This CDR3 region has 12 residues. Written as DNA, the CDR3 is TGTGCCAACCGAACAGGGGGCTCGGCAGCTTTCTTT. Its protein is CANRTGGSAAFF.

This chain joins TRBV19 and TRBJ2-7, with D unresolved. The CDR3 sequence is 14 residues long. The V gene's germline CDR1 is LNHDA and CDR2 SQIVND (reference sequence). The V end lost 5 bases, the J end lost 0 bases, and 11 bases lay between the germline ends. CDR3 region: CASSLAVHSYEQYF. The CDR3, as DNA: TGTGCCAGTAGTTTGGCAGTCCACTCCTACGAGCAGTACTTC.

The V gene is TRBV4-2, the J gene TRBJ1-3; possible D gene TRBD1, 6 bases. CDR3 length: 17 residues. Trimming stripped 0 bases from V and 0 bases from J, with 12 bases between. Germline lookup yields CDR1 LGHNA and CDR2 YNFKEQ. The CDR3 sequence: CASSQEITGTSGNTIYF. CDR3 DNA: TGTGCCAGCAGCCAAGAGATTACAGGGACCTCTGGAAACACCATATATTTT.

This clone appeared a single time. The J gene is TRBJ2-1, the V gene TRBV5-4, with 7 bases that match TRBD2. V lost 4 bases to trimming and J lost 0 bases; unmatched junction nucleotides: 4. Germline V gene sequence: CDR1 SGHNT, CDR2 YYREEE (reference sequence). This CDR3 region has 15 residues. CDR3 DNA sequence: TGTGCCAGCAGCAGCGGGACTGACTCCTACAATGAGCAGTTCTTC. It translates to CASSSGTDSYNEQFF.